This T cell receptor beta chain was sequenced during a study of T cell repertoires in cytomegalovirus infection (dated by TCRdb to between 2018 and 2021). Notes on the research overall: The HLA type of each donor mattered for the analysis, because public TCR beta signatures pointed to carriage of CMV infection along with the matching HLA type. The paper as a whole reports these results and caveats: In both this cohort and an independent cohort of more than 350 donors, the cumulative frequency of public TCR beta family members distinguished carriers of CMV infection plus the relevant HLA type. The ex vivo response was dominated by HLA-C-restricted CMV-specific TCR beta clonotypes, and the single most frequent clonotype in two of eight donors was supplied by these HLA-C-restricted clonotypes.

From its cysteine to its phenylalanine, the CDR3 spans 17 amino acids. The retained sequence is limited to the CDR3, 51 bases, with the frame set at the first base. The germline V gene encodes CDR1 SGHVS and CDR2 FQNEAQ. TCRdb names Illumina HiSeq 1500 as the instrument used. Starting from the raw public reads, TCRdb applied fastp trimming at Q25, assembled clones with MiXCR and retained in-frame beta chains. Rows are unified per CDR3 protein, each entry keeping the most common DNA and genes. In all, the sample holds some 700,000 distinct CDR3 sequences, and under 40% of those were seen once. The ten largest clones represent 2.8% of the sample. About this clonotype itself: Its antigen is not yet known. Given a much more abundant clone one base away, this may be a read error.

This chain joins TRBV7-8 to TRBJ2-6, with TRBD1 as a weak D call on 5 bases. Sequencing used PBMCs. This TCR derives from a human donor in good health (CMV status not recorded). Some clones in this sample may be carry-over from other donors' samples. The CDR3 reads CASSPDSSSSVANVLTF. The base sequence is TGTGCCAGCAGCCCAGACAGTTCCAGCTCTGTGGCCAACGTCCTGACTTTC.